The clone carrying this T cell receptor (beta chain) was seen more than once but under ten times. Its specificity is unknown. The data are from a study of T cells in Graves' hyperthyroidism and ophthalmopathy. Notes on the study in general: Most thyroid clonotypes expanded above 0.001 were also detected in blood.

Amplification yielded TCR beta CDR3 regions, with RNA transcripts as the source. Carried out on the TCR CDR3, a first-round RT-PCR used the HTBI primer set. MiXCR, run by TCRdb on the multiplex PCR reads, gives a single entry per CDR3 protein. This sample has about 640,000 distinct CDR3 sequences, with 20% found just once. With duration under 3 months, ophthalmopathy was active: Clinical Activity Score at least 3, NOSPECS at least 4. In germline, CDR1 is SGHTA, CDR2 FQGTGA. This CDR3 is built from 18 residues. V gave up 3 bases and J gave up 3 bases; unmatched junction bases: 8. Sequencing was performed on blood. This TCR was sampled from a man under 40 with Graves' ophthalmopathy. This chain connects TRBV7-3 to TRBJ2-1, with 13 bases aligning to TRBD2. This chain's CDR3 is CASSFKGTSGNGYNEQFF. The DNA for the CDR3 is TGTGCCAGCAGCTTCAAAGGGACTAGCGGGAATGGCTACAATGAGCAGTTCTTC.